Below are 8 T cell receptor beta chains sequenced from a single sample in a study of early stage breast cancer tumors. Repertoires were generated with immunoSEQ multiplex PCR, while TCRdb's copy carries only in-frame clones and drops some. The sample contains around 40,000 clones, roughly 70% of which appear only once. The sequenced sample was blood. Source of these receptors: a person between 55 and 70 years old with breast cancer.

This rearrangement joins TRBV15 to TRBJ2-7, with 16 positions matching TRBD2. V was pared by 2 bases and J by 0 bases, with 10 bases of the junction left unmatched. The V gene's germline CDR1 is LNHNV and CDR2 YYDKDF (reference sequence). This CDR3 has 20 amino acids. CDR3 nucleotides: TGTGCCACCAGCAGATGGATTCCGGGACTAGCGGGGGGGAGCTCCTACGAGCAGTACTTC. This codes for CATSRWIPGLAGGSSYEQYF.

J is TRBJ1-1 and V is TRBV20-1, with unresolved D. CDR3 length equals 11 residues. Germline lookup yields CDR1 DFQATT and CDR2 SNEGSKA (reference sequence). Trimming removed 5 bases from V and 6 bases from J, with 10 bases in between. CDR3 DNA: TGCAGTGCTGGCTCCGGGGCTGAAGCTTTCTTT. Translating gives CSAGSGAEAFF.

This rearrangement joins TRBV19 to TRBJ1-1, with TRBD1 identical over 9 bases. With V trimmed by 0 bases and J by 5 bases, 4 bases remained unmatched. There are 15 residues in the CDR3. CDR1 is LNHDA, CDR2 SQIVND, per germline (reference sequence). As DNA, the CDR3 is TGTGCCAGTAGTATAGAAGGGACAGGGCGGACTGAAGCTTTCTTT. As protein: CASSIEGTGRTEAFF.

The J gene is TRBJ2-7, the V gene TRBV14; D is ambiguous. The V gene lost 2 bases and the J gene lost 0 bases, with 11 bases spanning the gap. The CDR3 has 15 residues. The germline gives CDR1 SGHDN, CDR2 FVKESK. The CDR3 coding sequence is TGTGCCAGCAGCCAATTACAGCCAGGCTCCTACGAGCAGTACTTC. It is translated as CASSQLQPGSYEQYF. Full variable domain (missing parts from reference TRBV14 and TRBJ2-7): EAGVTQFPSHSVIEKGQTVTLRCDPISGHDNLYWYRRVMGKEIKFLLHFVKESKQDESGMPNNRFLAERTGGTYSTLKVQPAELEDSGVYFCASSQLQPGSYEQYFGPGTRLTVT.

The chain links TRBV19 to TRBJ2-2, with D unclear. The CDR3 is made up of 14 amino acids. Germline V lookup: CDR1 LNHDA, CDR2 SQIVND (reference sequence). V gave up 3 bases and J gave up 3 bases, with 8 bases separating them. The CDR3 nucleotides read TGTGCCAGTAGTATCCTTGTGGACACCGGGGAGCTGTTTTTT. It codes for CASSILVDTGELFF.

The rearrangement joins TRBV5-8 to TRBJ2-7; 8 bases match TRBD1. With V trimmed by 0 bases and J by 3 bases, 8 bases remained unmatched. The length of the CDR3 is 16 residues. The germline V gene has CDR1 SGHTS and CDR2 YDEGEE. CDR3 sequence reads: CASSLVMGDRGYEQYF. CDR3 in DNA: TGTGCCAGCAGCTTGGTAATGGGTGACAGGGGCTACGAGCAGTACTTC.

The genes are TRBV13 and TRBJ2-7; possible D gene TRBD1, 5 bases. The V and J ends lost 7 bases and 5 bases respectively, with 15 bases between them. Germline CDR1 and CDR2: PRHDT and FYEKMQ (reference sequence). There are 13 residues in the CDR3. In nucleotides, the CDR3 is TGTGCCAGCAAAAGGGGAACCCGCGACGAGCAGTACTTC. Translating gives CASKRGTRDEQYF.

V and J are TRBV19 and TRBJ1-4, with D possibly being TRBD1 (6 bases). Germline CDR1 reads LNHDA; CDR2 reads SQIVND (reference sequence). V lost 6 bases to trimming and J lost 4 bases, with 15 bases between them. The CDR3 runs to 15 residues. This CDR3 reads CASRNDRTNNEKLFF. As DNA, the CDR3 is TGTGCCAGTAGGAACGACAGGACGAATAATGAAAAACTGTTTTTT.